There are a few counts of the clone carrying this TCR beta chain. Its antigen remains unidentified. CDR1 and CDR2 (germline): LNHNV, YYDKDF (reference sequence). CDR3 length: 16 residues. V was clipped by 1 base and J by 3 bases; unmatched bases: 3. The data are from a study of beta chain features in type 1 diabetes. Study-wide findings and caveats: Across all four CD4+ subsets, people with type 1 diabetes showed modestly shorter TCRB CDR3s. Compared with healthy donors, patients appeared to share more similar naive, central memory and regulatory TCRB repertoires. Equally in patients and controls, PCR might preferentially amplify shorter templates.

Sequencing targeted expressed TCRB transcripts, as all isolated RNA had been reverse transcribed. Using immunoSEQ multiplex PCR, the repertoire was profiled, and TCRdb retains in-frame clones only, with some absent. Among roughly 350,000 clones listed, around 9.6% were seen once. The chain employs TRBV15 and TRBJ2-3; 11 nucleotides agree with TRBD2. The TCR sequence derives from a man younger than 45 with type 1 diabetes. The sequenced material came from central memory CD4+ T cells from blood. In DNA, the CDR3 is TGTGCCACCAGCAGAGGGACTAGCGGGTCGACAGATACGCAGTATTTT. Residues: CATSRGTSGSTDTQYF.